This is a list of T cell receptor beta chains from one sample in a study of control samples from healthy donors and cancer patients. Measured with immunoSEQ multiplex PCR; TCRdb has only the in-frame clones, and not every one. The repertoire includes under 150,000 clones, less than 90% of them detected once, and 8.7% sits in the top ten. Material: blood. The origin of the receptors is a woman in her twenties or thirties in good health. CDR3s include the opening cysteine and the closing phenylalanine or tryptophan. The D gene is left open where the match is weak. Size tells how often a clone was seen (once, few, many) or the class of an expanded clone, and some rows leave it out.

D: NA
size: NA
V: TRBV24-1
J: TRBJ2-3
CDR3: CATSDPLRGTDTQYF
DNA: TGTGCCACCAGTGATCCACTCAGGGGCACAGATACGCAGTATTTT

D: NA
size: NA
V: TRBV11-2
J: TRBJ2-5
CDR3: CASSLEWGVETQYF
DNA: TGTGCCAGCAGCTTAGAATGGGGGGTGGAGACCCAGTACTTC

D: NA
size: NA
V: TRBV5-1
J: TRBJ1-2
CDR3: CASSVEAYGYTF
DNA: TGCGCCAGCAGCGTAGAGGCCTATGGCTACACCTTC

D: NA
size: NA
V: TRBV13
J: TRBJ1-2
CDR3: CASSLEGRVYGYTF
DNA: TGTGCCAGCAGCTTAGAAGGCAGGGTCTATGGCTACACCTTC

D: TRBD2
size: NA
V: TRBV6-5
J: TRBJ2-2
CDR3: CASSYGGSGTGELFF
DNA: TGTGCCAGCAGTTACGGCGGGAGTGGCACCGGGGAGCTGTTTTTT

D: NA
size: NA
V: TRBV11-2
J: TRBJ1-1
CDR3: CASSFGAEAFF
DNA: TGTGCCAGCAGCTTTGGCGCTGAAGCTTTCTTT

D: TRBD2
size: few
V: TRBV10-3
J: TRBJ2-1
CDR3: CAISETSGENNEQFF
DNA: TGTGCCATCAGCGAAACTAGCGGGGAGAACAATGAGCAGTTCTTC

D: NA
size: NA
V: TRBV6-5
J: TRBJ2-3
CDR3: CASSTQDKSTDTQYF
DNA: TGTGCCAGCAGTACTCAGGACAAAAGCACAGATACGCAGTATTTT

D: TRBD2
size: NA
V: TRBV7-2
J: TRBJ2-1
CDR3: CASSFGVSGYEQFF
DNA: TGTGCCAGCAGCTTCGGGGTTAGCGGGTATGAGCAGTTCTTC

D: NA
size: NA
V: TRBV19
J: TRBJ1-5
CDR3: CASSIDPGVFAGRGNQPQHF
DNA: TGTGCCAGTAGTATAGACCCCGGGGTTTTTGCAGGGAGGGGCAATCAGCCCCAGCATTTT

D: NA
size: NA
V: TRBV28
J: TRBJ1-5
CDR3: CASETVNQPQHF
DNA: TGTGCCAGCGAGACAGTAAATCAGCCCCAGCATTTT

D: NA
size: few
V: TRBV15
J: TRBJ2-7
CDR3: CATNQGEDSDEQYF
DNA: TGTGCCACCAACCAGGGTGAGGATTCGGACGAGCAGTACTTC

D: NA
size: once
V: TRBV11-2
J: TRBJ2-1
CDR3: CASSVGEGLGRLNEQFF
DNA: TGTGCCAGCAGCGTGGGGGAAGGGTTAGGGCGCTTAAATGAGCAGTTCTTC

D: TRBD2
size: NA
V: TRBV7-3
J: TRBJ2-2
CDR3: CASSLNAPSGSMSRTGELFF
DNA: TGTGCCAGCAGCTTAAATGCGCCTAGCGGGAGTATGAGTCGGACCGGGGAGCTGTTTTTT

D: TRBD1
size: few
V: TRBV5-1
J: TRBJ1-1
CDR3: CASSLDTGVNTEAFF
DNA: TGCGCCAGCAGCTTGGATACAGGGGTGAACACTGAAGCTTTCTTT

D: NA
size: NA
V: TRBV5-1
J: TRBJ1-2
CDR3: CASRPDSHYGYTF
DNA: TGCGCCAGCAGACCGGACAGCCACTATGGCTACACCTTC

D: NA
size: NA
V: TRBV6-1
J: TRBJ2-1
CDR3: CASSEFSPSSYNEQFF
DNA: TGTGCCAGCAGTGAATTCTCCCCGAGCTCCTACAATGAGCAGTTCTTC

D: TRBD1
size: NA
V: TRBV6-6
J: TRBJ1-6
CDR3: CASSRGTDGSPLHF
DNA: TGTGCCAGCAGTAGAGGGACAGACGGGTCACCCCTCCACTTT

D: TRBD2
size: NA
V: TRBV9
J: TRBJ2-3
CDR3: CASSWAGGSDTQYF
DNA: TGTGCCAGCAGCTGGGCGGGAGGGTCAGATACGCAGTATTTT

D: TRBD2
size: NA
V: TRBV6-5
J: TRBJ2-7
CDR3: CASVVAGRYEQYF
DNA: TGTGCCAGCGTAGTAGCGGGAAGGTACGAGCAGTACTTC

D: TRBD2
size: few
V: TRBV11-2
J: TRBJ2-3
CDR3: CASSSRTSGISSTDTQYF
DNA: TGTGCCAGCAGCTCCAGGACTAGCGGCATTTCTAGCACAGATACGCAGTATTTT

D: NA
size: NA
V: TRBV5-1
J: TRBJ1-2
CDR3: CASSLDREYGYTF
DNA: TGCGCCAGCAGCTTGGACAGGGAATATGGCTACACCTTC

D: NA
size: once
V: TRBV3-1/TRBV3-2
J: TRBJ2-7
CDR3: CASSPDGAETYEQYF
DNA: TGTGCCAGCAGCCCCGACGGAGCTGAAACCTACGAGCAGTACTTC

D: TRBD2
size: NA
V: TRBV9
J: TRBJ2-1
CDR3: CASSPTRAGGGFF
DNA: TGTGCCAGCAGCCCGACCCGAGCGGGAGGGGGGTTCTTC

D: TRBD1
size: NA
V: TRBV7-9
J: TRBJ1-5
CDR3: CASSRRRDRVGEEQPQHF
DNA: TGTGCCAGCAGCCGAAGACGAGACAGGGTCGGGGAGGAGCAGCCCCAGCATTTT

D: NA
size: NA
V: TRBV6-6
J: TRBJ1-2
CDR3: CASRATRVAGYTF
DNA: TGTGCCAGCAGGGCTACAAGGGTGGCTGGCTACACCTTC

D: NA
size: NA
V: TRBV10-1
J: TRBJ1-3
CDR3: CASSESGPGGNTIYF
DNA: TGCGCCAGCAGTGAGTCGGGACCGGGTGGAAACACCATATATTTT

D: NA
size: NA
V: TRBV30
J: TRBJ2-3
CDR3: CAWGNSDTQYF
DNA: TGTGCCTGGGGGAACAGTGATACGCAGTATTTT

D: TRBD1
size: once
V: TRBV2
J: TRBJ1-5
CDR3: CASTLTGGSQPQHF
DNA: TGTGCCAGCACCCTGACAGGGGGCAGTCAGCCCCAGCATTTT

D: NA
size: NA
V: TRBV25-1
J: TRBJ2-5
CDR3: CASSGLRTGETQYF
DNA: TGTGCCAGCAGTGGGCTGCGGACTGGGGAGACCCAGTACTTC

D: NA
size: NA
V: TRBV29-1
J: TRBJ2-1
CDR3: CSVVSGHNEQFF
DNA: TGCAGCGTTGTGAGCGGACACAATGAGCAGTTCTTC

D: NA
size: NA
V: TRBV30
J: TRBJ2-6
CDR3: CAWTGANVLTF
DNA: TGTGCCTGGACTGGGGCCAACGTCCTGACTTTC

D: NA
size: NA
V: TRBV4-2
J: TRBJ2-1
CDR3: CASSQDLTGESNEQFF
DNA: TGTGCCAGCAGCCAGGATTTGACGGGAGAGAGCAATGAGCAGTTCTTC

D: NA
size: NA
V: TRBV24-1
J: TRBJ1-2
CDR3: CATSDWDSGGYTF
DNA: TGTGCCACCAGTGATTGGGACTCGGGGGGCTACACCTTC

D: NA
size: NA
V: TRBV9
J: TRBJ2-5
CDR3: CASSQGGWETQYF
DNA: TGTGCCAGCAGCCAAGGGGGATGGGAGACCCAGTACTTC

D: NA
size: NA
V: TRBV25-1
J: TRBJ1-2
CDR3: CASSGAGVRGYTF
DNA: TGTGCCAGCAGTGGGGCAGGGGTCCGCGGCTACACCTTC

D: NA
size: NA
V: TRBV27
J: TRBJ2-1
CDR3: CASSLGWYSRGDEQFF
DNA: TGTGCCAGCAGTTTAGGGTGGTACAGCAGGGGCGATGAGCAGTTCTTC

D: TRBD2
size: NA
V: TRBV4-1
J: TRBJ2-7
CDR3: CASSQVSSGNSYEQYF
DNA: TGCGCCAGCAGCCAAGTTTCTAGCGGGAACTCCTACGAGCAGTACTTC

D: NA
size: NA
V: TRBV3-1/TRBV3-2
J: TRBJ1-4
CDR3: CASSPDTSTNEKLFF
DNA: TGTGCCAGCAGCCCAGACACCTCAACTAATGAAAAACTGTTTTTT

D: TRBD2
size: NA
V: TRBV5-6
J: TRBJ2-1
CDR3: CASSGGLAGMGEQFF
DNA: TGTGCCAGCAGCGGCGGACTAGCGGGAATGGGTGAGCAGTTCTTC

D: TRBD2
size: NA
V: TRBV5-1
J: TRBJ2-7
CDR3: CASSPGWQAGGTYEQYF
DNA: TGCGCCAGCAGCCCTGGTTGGCAAGCGGGAGGCACCTACGAGCAGTACTTC

D: NA
size: NA
V: TRBV19
J: TRBJ1-1
CDR3: CASSTPVRTEAFF
DNA: TGTGCCAGTAGTACACCCGTGAGGACTGAAGCTTTCTTT

D: NA
size: NA
V: TRBV28
J: TRBJ2-1
CDR3: CASNPGGGGRSNNEQFF
DNA: TGTGCCAGCAACCCAGGGGGGGGCGGGAGGAGTAACAATGAGCAGTTCTTC

D: NA
size: NA
V: TRBV6-5
J: TRBJ2-3
CDR3: CASRVPGPDTQYF
DNA: TGTGCCAGCAGGGTCCCAGGGCCAGATACGCAGTATTTT

D: NA
size: NA
V: TRBV29-1
J: TRBJ1-1
CDR3: CSVTGQLMAKATELTEAFF
DNA: TGCAGCGTTACTGGACAGCTAATGGCGAAAGCAACGGAACTCACTGAAGCTTTCTTT

D: TRBD2
size: NA
V: TRBV2
J: TRBJ2-1
CDR3: CASSTSSGSSYNEQFF
DNA: TGTGCCAGCAGCACCTCTAGCGGGAGCTCCTACAATGAGCAGTTCTTC